Listed below are T cell receptor beta chains from one sample, sequenced in a study of response to subunit inactivated influenza vaccine. TCRdb re-called the RT-PCR reads with MiXCR, one entry per CDR3 protein. Among about 540,000 distinct CDR3 sequences listed, roughly 23% were seen once. The same sample was also studied in work on T cells expressing NK-cell markers.

The sample was CD4+ T cells sorted from PBMCs, taken 11 to 12 days after vaccination. The source of these receptors is a middle-aged man who received an inactivated influenza vaccine. Each CDR3 is given with its conserved first and last residue. D genes are given only for firm matches. Size is omitted from some rows. Given values are once, few, many or a class for expanded clones.

cdr3_nt: TGTGCCAGCAACTCCCCACCGGGACAGGGCACAGATACGCAGTATTTT
cdr3_aa: CASNSPPGQGTDTQYF
j_call: TRBJ2-3
v_call: TRBV28
d_call: TRBD1
clone_size: few

cdr3_nt: TGTGCCAGCAGTTTAGGTGGCTCCATAGGGGAGCAGTACTTC
cdr3_aa: CASSLGGSIGEQYF
j_call: TRBJ2-7
v_call: TRBV12-3/TRBV12-4
d_call: NA
clone_size: many

cdr3_nt: TGTGCCTGGAGTATGGGGGACGCCGAAAAACTGTTTTTT
cdr3_aa: CAWSMGDAEKLFF
j_call: TRBJ1-4
v_call: TRBV30
d_call: NA
clone_size: NA

cdr3_nt: TGTGCCAGCAGCATTTGGACAGGTTCCTCCTACAATGAGCAGTTCTTC
cdr3_aa: CASSIWTGSSYNEQFF
j_call: TRBJ2-1
v_call: TRBV7-2
d_call: TRBD1
clone_size: NA

cdr3_nt: TGTGCCAGCAGCTTGCGCGGGAGTGACTCCTACAATGAGCAGTTCTTC
cdr3_aa: CASSLRGSDSYNEQFF
j_call: TRBJ2-1
v_call: TRBV5-5
d_call: TRBD2
clone_size: NA

cdr3_nt: TGCGCCAGCAGACAAGATGACAGTTACAATGAGCAGTTCTTC
cdr3_aa: CASRQDDSYNEQFF
j_call: TRBJ2-1
v_call: TRBV5-1
d_call: NA
clone_size: few

cdr3_nt: TGCGCCAGCAGTTTGGACAGGGCCACTGAAGCTTTCTTT
cdr3_aa: CASSLDRATEAFF
j_call: TRBJ1-1
v_call: TRBV5-1
d_call: TRBD1
clone_size: NA

cdr3_nt: TGTGCCAGCAGCTTCCGAAGAGGGAACACTGAAGCTTTCTTT
cdr3_aa: CASSFRRGNTEAFF
j_call: TRBJ1-1
v_call: TRBV7-2
d_call: NA
clone_size: NA

cdr3_nt: TGTGCCAGCAGCTGGGGGACAGGGGGAAGGAACACTGAAGCTTTCTTT
cdr3_aa: CASSWGTGGRNTEAFF
j_call: TRBJ1-1
v_call: TRBV5-4
d_call: TRBD1
clone_size: NA

cdr3_nt: TGTGCCAGCAGCCAAGGGCGACAGCTTAATGAAAAACTGTTTTTT
cdr3_aa: CASSQGRQLNEKLFF
j_call: TRBJ1-4
v_call: TRBV3-1
d_call: NA
clone_size: NA

cdr3_nt: TGTGCCACCAGTGATCCCGGTCTAGCGGGATATACGCAGTATTTT
cdr3_aa: CATSDPGLAGYTQYF
j_call: TRBJ2-3
v_call: TRBV24-1
d_call: TRBD2
clone_size: few

cdr3_nt: TGTGCCAGCAGCCAACCCCCGGGACAGGGGGCTTACGAGCAGTACTTC
cdr3_aa: CASSQPPGQGAYEQYF
j_call: TRBJ2-7
v_call: TRBV7-9
d_call: TRBD1
clone_size: NA

cdr3_nt: TGTGCCTGGAGTGGGGGACAGTTTAATGAAAAACTGTTTTTT
cdr3_aa: CAWSGGQFNEKLFF
j_call: TRBJ1-4
v_call: TRBV30
d_call: TRBD1
clone_size: many

cdr3_nt: TGTGCCAGCAGTTACCCCGGACAGGCCCAGGCCCAGTACTTC
cdr3_aa: CASSYPGQAQAQYF
j_call: TRBJ2-5
v_call: TRBV6-5
d_call: TRBD1
clone_size: NA

cdr3_nt: TGTGCCAGCAGCGCCTCCCGGACTAGCGGGGGGGCCCGCCAAGAGACCCAGTACTTC
cdr3_aa: CASSASRTSGGARQETQYF
j_call: TRBJ2-5
v_call: TRBV9
d_call: TRBD2
clone_size: few

cdr3_nt: TGTGCCAGCAGCTTAGTCCGGGGCAGGCCGGGAGGTACGCAGTATTTT
cdr3_aa: CASSLVRGRPGGTQYF
j_call: TRBJ2-3
v_call: TRBV11-2
d_call: TRBD2
clone_size: NA

cdr3_nt: TGTGCCAGCAGCCGACCCGGGACAGGTGGCTACACCTTC
cdr3_aa: CASSRPGTGGYTF
j_call: TRBJ1-2
v_call: TRBV7-2
d_call: TRBD1
clone_size: NA

cdr3_nt: TGTGCCAGCAGCTCTCCCGGGACAGGGCGTACGGGGGAGCTGTTTTTT
cdr3_aa: CASSSPGTGRTGELFF
j_call: TRBJ2-2
v_call: TRBV7-9
d_call: TRBD1
clone_size: few

cdr3_nt: TGCAGTGCTAGTATGGCGGACCGCACAGATACGCAGTATTTT
cdr3_aa: CSASMADRTDTQYF
j_call: TRBJ2-3
v_call: TRBV20-1
d_call: NA
clone_size: NA

cdr3_nt: TGCAGTGCCGACTACCGGGCTAGCGGGGACACAGATACGCAGTATTTT
cdr3_aa: CSADYRASGDTDTQYF
j_call: TRBJ2-3
v_call: TRBV20-1
d_call: TRBD2
clone_size: few

cdr3_nt: TGTGCCAGCCTCGGATTTGCGGGTTCGTACAATGAGCAGTTCTTC
cdr3_aa: CASLGFAGSYNEQFF
j_call: TRBJ2-1
v_call: TRBV6-2/TRBV6-3
d_call: NA
clone_size: NA

cdr3_nt: TGTGCCAGCAGTTTCTCCTACGACGGACAGACACTCTACGAGCAGTACTTC
cdr3_aa: CASSFSYDGQTLYEQYF
j_call: TRBJ2-7
v_call: TRBV12-3/TRBV12-4
d_call: NA
clone_size: few

cdr3_nt: TGTGCCAGCAGCGTAAACAGCGGGTACAATGAGCAGTTCTTC
cdr3_aa: CASSVNSGYNEQFF
j_call: TRBJ2-1
v_call: TRBV9
d_call: NA
clone_size: NA

cdr3_nt: TGCAGTGCTAGAGAGGGGACTCTACACGTCGAGCAGTTCTTC
cdr3_aa: CSAREGTLHVEQFF
j_call: TRBJ2-1
v_call: TRBV20-1
d_call: NA
clone_size: NA

cdr3_nt: TGTGCCAGCAGCTTCCGACAACCCTACGAGCAGTACTTC
cdr3_aa: CASSFRQPYEQYF
j_call: TRBJ2-7
v_call: TRBV7-2
d_call: NA
clone_size: NA

cdr3_nt: TGCGCCAGCAGCTTGGGGACAGGGGTAATCCAGGCCCAGTACTTC
cdr3_aa: CASSLGTGVIQAQYF
j_call: TRBJ2-5
v_call: TRBV5-1
d_call: TRBD1
clone_size: few

cdr3_nt: TGTGCCAGCAGCTCGAATAGAGCTTTCACAGATACGCAGTATTTT
cdr3_aa: CASSSNRAFTDTQYF
j_call: TRBJ2-3
v_call: TRBV5-5
d_call: NA
clone_size: NA

cdr3_nt: TGTGCCAGCGCCGACGGAGGAGCGCCAGAGACCCAGTACTTC
cdr3_aa: CASADGGAPETQYF
j_call: TRBJ2-5
v_call: TRBV28
d_call: NA
clone_size: NA

cdr3_nt: TGTGCCAGCAGCCCAAGCGGAGGCCAGACATTTACCTATCAGCCCCAGCATTTT
cdr3_aa: CASSPSGGQTFTYQPQHF
j_call: TRBJ1-5
v_call: TRBV7-2
d_call: NA
clone_size: many

cdr3_nt: TGTGCCAGCAGCTTATGGACAGGGAACAATGAGCAGTTCTTC
cdr3_aa: CASSLWTGNNEQFF
j_call: TRBJ2-1
v_call: TRBV7-2
d_call: TRBD1
clone_size: once

cdr3_nt: TGTGCCAGCACCTACAGGGGAGGGTTCTACGAGCAGTACTTC
cdr3_aa: CASTYRGGFYEQYF
j_call: TRBJ2-7
v_call: TRBV13
d_call: NA
clone_size: NA